These 11 T cell receptor beta chains share one sample of origin, sequenced in a study of T cell responses to AZD1222 COVID-19 vaccine. Sequencing used immunoSEQ multiplex PCR; TCRdb keeps in-frame clones, though not all of them. This sample has 100,000 or so clones, with 90% to 95% found just once. The sequencing used peripheral blood, collected 28 days after the second AZD1222 dose. All receptors derive from an adult who received the AZD1222 COVID-19 vaccine.

CDR3 in DNA: TGTGCCAGTAGTGCGGGACTTGCTAGCACAGATACGCAGTATTTT. Translation gives CASSAGLASTDTQYF. V is TRBV19 and J is TRBJ2-3; D possibly corresponds to TRBD2 (6 bases). CDR1 and CDR2 (germline): LNHDA, SQIVND (reference sequence). This CDR3 contains 15 residues. The germline V and J ends were trimmed by 5 bases and 0 bases, with 12 bases remaining between them.

V usage is TRBV7-9 and J usage is TRBJ2-1; D may be TRBD2 (6 bases). Germline CDR1 SEHNR, CDR2 FQNEAQ (reference sequence). CDR3 length equals 16 residues. V was clipped by 1 base and J by 10 bases, with 20 bases between them. Written as DNA, the CDR3 is TGTGCCAGCAGCTTAGAACAAGGGACTCTACAGAAAGAGCAGTTCTTC. Amino acids: CASSLEQGTLQKEQFF.

The chain carries TRBV11-2 and TRBJ1-2; D gene uncertain. Looked up from germline, CDR1 is SGHAT and CDR2 is FQNNGV. The CDR3 is made up of 14 amino acids. V lost 1 base to trimming and J lost 2 bases, with 8 bases between them. In DNA, the CDR3 is TGTGCCAGCAGCTTAGTGACGGGGAACTATGGCTACACCTTC. It is translated as CASSLVTGNYGYTF. Full variable domain (rest looked up from reference TRBV11-2 and TRBJ1-2): EAGVAQSPRYKIIEKRQSVAFWCNPISGHATLYWYQQILGQGPKLLIQFQNNGVVDDSQLPKDRFSAERLKGVDSTLKIQPAKLEDSAVYLCASSLVTGNYGYTFGSGTRLTVV.

The rearrangement joins TRBV7-8 to TRBJ2-2, with 7 positions matching TRBD2. V trimming: 2 bases; J trimming: 5 bases; junction bases outside the gene matches: 8. The CDR3 loop spans 16 amino acids. Germline-derived CDR1 and CDR2 are SGHVS and FQNEAQ. Here the CDR3 DNA reads TGTGCCAGCAGCTTAAAGGCGCTGGGGGGGACCGGGGAGCTGTTTTTT. This codes for CASSLKALGGTGELFF.

The chain recombines TRBV5-1 with TRBJ1-1, with no clear D. Trimming cost V 3 bases and J 2 bases, with 11 bases left between them. The CDR3 runs to 14 residues. Germline assignment: CDR1 SGHRS and CDR2 YFSETQ. CDR3: CASSSQGRNTEAFF. The CDR3 region has the DNA TGCGCCAGCAGCTCCCAAGGGCGAAACACTGAAGCTTTCTTT.

The CDR3: CASSLGAANYGYTF. The CDR3 DNA reads TGTGCCAGCAGCTTGGGCGCGGCGAACTATGGCTACACCTTC. This chain connects TRBV11-3 to TRBJ1-2; D remains unclear. Trimming shortened V by 3 bases and J by 2 bases, and 10 bases separated the two germline ends. In germline, CDR1 is SGHNT, CDR2 YENEEA. This CDR3 region has 14 residues.

The chain is built from TRBV29-1 and TRBJ1-1, with TRBD1 as a possible D gene (6 bases). Looked up from germline, CDR1 is SQVTM and CDR2 is ANQGSEA. V lost 2 bases, J lost 4 bases, and 11 bases lay in between. CDR3 length: 13 residues. The CDR3 nucleotides read TGCAGCGTTGAAAAGGGGGGGACCACTGAAGCTTTCTTT. As protein: CSVEKGGTTEAFF.

The chain couples TRBV6-6 to TRBJ1-4; no reliable D call. Germline lookup yields CDR1 MNHNY and CDR2 SVGAGI (reference sequence). Trimming pared 2 bases from V and 8 bases from J, leaving 12 bases between. The CDR3 consists of 14 residues. The CDR3 DNA sequence: TGTGCCAGCAGTTACGACCCACGGCGAGAAAAACTGTTTTTT. It encodes CASSYDPRREKLFF.

J is TRBJ1-5 and V is TRBV28, with 8 bases lining up with TRBD1. CDR3 length: 19 amino acids. Per the germline V gene, CDR1 is MDHEN and CDR2 is SYDVKM. V dropped 5 bases and J dropped 1; count of bases not matched to a gene: 16. The DNA of the CDR3 is TGTGCCAGCAGTACACCCACCGGACAGGGTGGGGGGAGCAATCAGCCCCAGCATTTT. This translates into CASSTPTGQGGGSNQPQHF.

The V gene is TRBV6-4, the J gene TRBJ1-5; D is possibly TRBD1 (6 bases). Germline V gene lookup returns CDR1 MRHNA and CDR2 SNTAGT. Trimming stripped 5 bases from V and 0 bases from J, with 17 bases between. The CDR3 is made up of 17 amino acids. The DNA of the CDR3 is TGTGCCAGCAGTCGACAGGATCTAGGAAATAGCAATCAGCCCCAGCATTTT. It translates to CASSRQDLGNSNQPQHF.

The rearrangement links TRBV18 to TRBJ2-7; the match to TRBD1 covers 12 bases. This CDR3 spans 16 amino acids. The germline V gene encodes CDR1 KGHSH and CDR2 LQKENI. V trimming: 0 bases; J trimming: 7 bases; junction bases outside the gene matches: 7. The CDR3 spells CASSPPGTGGAGEQYF. In DNA form, the CDR3 reads TGTGCCAGCTCACCACCCGGGACAGGGGGCGCGGGGGAGCAGTACTTC.